The 26 T cell receptor beta chains presented below share a single source sample, sequenced in a study of CD8+ T cells in alopecia areata. Extracted RNA was reverse transcribed, and the resulting cDNA served as sequencing template. Measured with immunoSEQ multiplex PCR; TCRdb has only the in-frame clones, and not every one. The sample records 120,000 or so clones, 55% to 80% being singletons. Sequenced material: CD4+ T cells sorted from blood. The receptors were sampled from a human donor in good health.

The rearrangement links TRBV29-1 to TRBJ1-1; the D is unclear. CDR1 and CDR2 from the germline V gene are SQVTM and ANQGSEA. CDR3 size: 12 residues. Trimming took off 4 bases at V and 3 bases at J, with 9 bases between the two ends. CDR3 in DNA: TGCAGCGTTGTTAGGGAGGACACTGAAGCTTTCTTT. Translated, it gives CSVVREDTEAFF.

This clone was counted once. The CDR3 sequence is CASSTGTGVSPLHF. The CDR3, as DNA: TGTGCCAGCAGTACCGGGACAGGGGTTTCACCCCTCCACTTT. The chain combines TRBV2 with TRBJ1-6; 10 bases are a match to TRBD1. Germline V gives CDR1 SNHLY, CDR2 FYNNEI. V was clipped by 5 bases and J by 9 bases; unmatched bases: 4. There are 14 residues in the CDR3.

CDR3 region: CASSPRTLTYEQYF. CDR3 DNA: TGCGCCAGCAGCCCGAGGACACTTACCTACGAGCAGTACTTC. The rearrangement links TRBV5-1 to TRBJ2-7; perhaps TRBD1 as D (5 bases). The CDR3 consists of 14 residues. From germline, CDR1 is SGHRS and CDR2 YFSETQ. V was pared by 4 bases and J by 2 bases, with 13 bases between. The full variable domain, rest sourced from reference TRBV5-1 and TRBJ2-7, is KAGVTQTPRYLIKTRGQQVTLSCSPISGHRSVSWYQQTPGQGLQFLFEYFSETQRNKGNFPGRFSGRQFSNSRSEMNVSTLELGDSALYLCASSPRTLTYEQYFGPGTRLTVT.

The J gene is TRBJ1-2, the V gene TRBV6-5; D gene ambiguous. CDR3 length: 15 amino acids. Trimming cost V 0 bases and J 2 bases, with 10 bases left between them. Germline values: CDR1 MNHEY, CDR2 SVGAGI. CDR3 in DNA: TGTGCCAGCAGTTACTCGGAGACAACGAACTATGGCTACACCTTC. Translated, it gives CASSYSETTNYGYTF.

The chain links TRBV5-1 to TRBJ2-3; D is unresolved. The length of the CDR3 is 13 residues. The V and J ends lost 3 bases and 3 bases respectively, with 8 bases between them. Germline V gives CDR1 SGHRS, CDR2 YFSETQ. CDR3 sequence: CASSYDRTDTQYF. In DNA, the CDR3 is TGCGCCAGCAGCTACGACCGGACAGATACGCAGTATTTT.

This sequence joins TRBV2 and TRBJ1-1; weak D call: TRBD1 (5 bases). Germline CDR1 and CDR2: SNHLY and FYNNEI. V shed 7 bases and J shed 5 bases, with 17 bases lying between them. The CDR3 consists of 14 residues. The CDR3 DNA follows: TGTGCCAGCAAACCGACAGCCGGAGGGACTGAAGCTTTCTTT. This codes for CASKPTAGGTEAFF.

The CDR3: CAISRRQGYNEQFF. CDR3 in DNA: TGTGCCATCAGTCGCAGACAGGGGTACAATGAGCAGTTCTTC. V is TRBV10-3 and J is TRBJ2-1; 8 nucleotides match TRBD1. V was pared by 5 bases and J by 4 bases, with 4 bases of the junction left unmatched. Germline lookup yields CDR1 ENHRY and CDR2 SYGVKD. The CDR3 loop spans 14 amino acids.

The rearrangement joins TRBV5-6 to TRBJ1-3; unclear D gene. The CDR3 sequence is 14 residues long. V was trimmed by 3 bases and J by 0 bases, leaving 7 bases between them. CDR1 is SGHDT and CDR2 is YYEEEE in the germline V gene. CDR3 sequence: CASSSLSSGNTIYF. CDR3 nucleotides: TGTGCCAGCAGCTCACTTAGCTCTGGAAACACCATATATTTT.

The CDR3 DNA reads as TGCGCCAGCAGCCAAGGCGGGGCTATGAACACTGAAGCTTTCTTT. Residues: CASSQGGAMNTEAFF. V is TRBV4-1 and J is TRBJ1-1; the D gene is possibly TRBD1 (5 bases). Looked up from germline, CDR1 is MGHRA and CDR2 is YSYEKL. Trimming removed 1 base at V and 0 bases at J, with 9 bases between. The CDR3 runs 15 residues.

This clone has only a few counts. V and J are TRBV4-1 and TRBJ1-1; D is unclear. CDR1 MGHRA and CDR2 YSYEKL come from the germline V gene. CDR3 length: 14 amino acids. Trimming took 1 base from V and 3 from J, leaving 9 bases between them. CDR3 nucleotides: TGCGCCAGCAGCCAAGGTGGAGGGCACACTGAAGCTTTCTTT. It specifies CASSQGGGHTEAFF.

In its sample, this clone was seen a few times. The chain is built from TRBV7-9 and TRBJ1-3, with 8 positions matching TRBD1. Germline V gene lookup returns CDR1 SEHNR and CDR2 FQNEAQ (reference sequence). There are 15 residues in the CDR3. V shed 5 bases and J 2 bases; nucleotides not matched to a gene: 5. CDR3 coding DNA: TGTGCCAGCAGCGCCCAGGGGGCCCCTGGAAACACCATATATTTT. Translating it yields CASSAQGAPGNTIYF.

This clone was seen more than once but under ten times. J is TRBJ2-3 and V is TRBV6-1; TRBD2 aligns across 7 bases. CDR3 length: 13 residues. V lost 2 bases to trimming and J lost 5 bases; unmatched junction nucleotides: 1. In germline, CDR1 is MNHNS, CDR2 SASEGT. The chain's CDR3 is CASSETSEDTQYF. The CDR3 coding sequence is TGTGCCAGCAGTGAAACTAGCGAAGATACGCAGTATTTT.

This clone was seen just once. V usage is TRBV6-5 and J usage is TRBJ1-1; D may be TRBD1 (6 bases). Per germline, CDR1 MNHEY and CDR2 SVGAGI. CDR3 length: 15 amino acids. Between the trimmed V and J ends, which lost 0 bases and 0 bases, there was a span of 8 bases. The CDR3 DNA follows: TGTGCCAGCAGTTACTCGGACAGCATGAACACTGAAGCTTTCTTT. Its translation: CASSYSDSMNTEAFF.

This chain joins TRBV11-2 and TRBJ2-3, with D uncertain. V lost 3 bases to trimming and J lost 1 base, with 2 bases between them. The CDR3 length is 12 residues. Germline lookup yields CDR1 SGHAT and CDR2 FQNNGV. DNA of the CDR3: TGTGCCAGCAGCTTCGGCACAGATACGCAGTATTTT. Protein: CASSFGTDTQYF.

This sequence joins TRBV30 and TRBJ1-5; D not certain. Germline loops: CDR1 GTSNPN, CDR2 SVGIG (reference sequence). The V end was cut by 1 base, the J end by 0 bases, with 4 bases between. The CDR3 contains 13 residues. This CDR3 is CAWSENSNQPQHF. The CDR3 DNA is TGTGCCTGGAGTGAGAATAGCAATCAGCCCCAGCATTTT.

The chain joins TRBV9 to TRBJ2-5, with D perhaps matching TRBD1 or TRBD2 (5 bases each). Germline values: CDR1 SGDLS, CDR2 YYNGEE. The CDR3 spans 13 residues. V was pared by 3 bases and J by 4 bases, with 10 bases between. This chain's CDR3 is CASSDQGRETQYF. For the CDR3, the DNA is TGTGCCAGCAGCGACCAGGGACGAGAGACCCAGTACTTC.

The CDR3 region is CSARQGGNSPLHF. The CDR3 DNA sequence: TGCAGCGCCCGTCAGGGCGGTAATTCACCCCTCCACTTT. This chain joins TRBV29-1 and TRBJ1-6; D perhaps matches TRBD1 (5 bases). The CDR3 has 13 amino acids. Germline V gene data show CDR1 as SQVTM and CDR2 as ANQGSEA. Trimming removed 7 bases from V and 6 bases from J, with 13 bases in between.

The chain uses TRBV30 and TRBJ1-2, with TRBD1 matching over 7 bases. The ends lost 1 base at V and 6 bases at J; junction bases unmatched: 5. Germline V gene lookup returns CDR1 GTSNPN and CDR2 SVGIG (reference sequence). This CDR3 contains 13 residues. The CDR3 loop reads CAWSGGGANGYTF. DNA for the CDR3: TGTGCCTGGAGTGGAGGGGGCGCGAATGGCTACACCTTC. The full variable domain, rest sourced from reference TRBV30 and TRBJ1-2, is SQTIHQWPATLVQPVGSPLSLECTVEGTSNPNLYWYRQAAGRGLQLLFYSVGIGQISSEVPQNLSASRPQDRQFILSSKKLLLSDSGFYLCAWSGGGANGYTFGSGTRLTVV.

The genes are TRBV15 and TRBJ1-4, with 7 positions matching TRBD1. This CDR3 spans 14 amino acids. The germline CDR1 and CDR2 sequences are LNHNV and YYDKDF (reference sequence). Germline trimming cut 5 bases from V and 5 bases from J; bases unmatched to any gene: 5. The CDR3 bases are TGTGCCACCAGCGCCCGGACAGGAAATGAAAAACTGTTTTTT. This sequence encodes CATSARTGNEKLFF.

The chain has TRBV9 and TRBJ1-1, with D possibly being TRBD1 (5 bases). V gave up 3 bases and J gave up 5 bases, with 11 bases separating them. CDR1 SGDLS and CDR2 YYNGEE come from the germline V gene. The CDR3 consists of 13 residues. The CDR3 loop reads CASSARGSTEAFF. CDR3 in DNA: TGTGCCAGCAGCGCTAGGGGTTCGACTGAAGCTTTCTTT.

The chain combines TRBV29-1 with TRBJ1-2; 10 bases are a match to TRBD1. With 6 bases clipped from V and 1 base from J, the junction kept 8 bases outside the gene matches. Germline CDR1 and CDR2: SQVTM and ANQGSEA. CDR3 size: 15 residues. CDR3 nucleotides: TGCAGCGTCGAGGACAGGGGGTTGAGTAACTATGGCTACACCTTC. It translates to CSVEDRGLSNYGYTF.

This clone showed up just once. This chain uses TRBV4-1 with TRBJ1-2; D not certain. The ends were cut back, 1 base at V and 7 bases at J, with 7 bases in the middle. The length of the CDR3 is 12 residues. CDR1 and CDR2 (germline): MGHRA, YSYEKL. CDR3 residues: CASSQGGSGYTF. CDR3 sequence (DNA): TGCGCCAGCAGCCAAGGGGGAAGTGGCTACACCTTC.

The rearrangement joins TRBV12-5 to TRBJ2-1; D remains unclear. The germline gives CDR1 LGHNT, CDR2 FRNRAP. The CDR3 is 14 amino acids. V lost 7 bases and J 2 bases, leaving 12 bases between the germline ends. The CDR3 sequence: CASVPGQTYNEQFF. In DNA, the CDR3 is TGTGCTAGTGTTCCGGGCCAGACCTACAATGAGCAGTTCTTC.

The chain recombines TRBV29-1 with TRBJ2-2; possibly TRBD1 for D (7 bases). The V and J ends lost 6 bases and 7 bases respectively, with 12 bases between them. Germline lookup yields CDR1 SQVTM and CDR2 ANQGSEA. The CDR3 is made up of 12 amino acids. The CDR3 sequence is CSVAGGNGELFF. The CDR3 DNA sequence: TGCAGCGTGGCAGGGGGGAACGGGGAGCTGTTTTTT.

Here the CDR3 reads CSVERGAPVSGEQFF. Written as DNA, the CDR3 is TGCAGCGTTGAGCGCGGGGCCCCCGTTTCTGGGGAGCAGTTCTTC. The genes are TRBV29-1 and TRBJ2-1; weak D call: TRBD2 (6 bases). Trimming removed 3 bases from V and 10 bases from J, with 22 bases in between. Germline assignment: CDR1 SQVTM and CDR2 ANQGSEA. The CDR3 is 15 residues long.

V gene TRBV7-2 combines with J gene TRBJ2-7; 7 nucleotides align to TRBD1. V shed 5 bases, J shed 1 base, and the junction held 11 bases outside the gene matches. CDR1 is SGHTA, CDR2 FQGNSA, per germline. The CDR3 has 16 residues. CDR3 sequence: CASSLTPGTVSYEQYF. The DNA of the CDR3 is TGTGCCAGCAGCCTAACCCCCGGGACAGTTTCCTACGAGCAGTACTTC.